These 17 T cell receptor beta chains originate from one sample sequenced in a study of CD8 T cells in Susac syndrome. Reverse transcription of roughly 0.5 to 1 ug RNA was carried out with random hexamers. Using its own MiXCR run on the immunoSEQ multiplex PCR reads, TCRdb lists one record per CDR3 protein. This table holds 95,000 to 150,000 distinct CDR3 sequences, 96% found once. Source material: CD4+ T cells from PBMCs. The receptors were sampled from a human donor with Susac syndrome.

This clonotype was seen only once. This chain connects TRBV30 to TRBJ1-2, with no clear D. Trimming left V 4 bases short and J 2 bases short, with 14 bases between. Germline CDR1 GTSNPN, CDR2 SVGIG (reference sequence). This CDR3 contains 14 residues. CDR3 residues: CAWKLGNRNYGYTF. CDR3 nucleotide sequence: TGTGCCTGGAAACTGGGAAATCGAAACTATGGCTACACCTTC.

This clonotype was observed once. The chain has TRBV29-1 and TRBJ2-3; TRBD2 matches 10 bases. The V gene's germline CDR1 is SQVTM and CDR2 ANQGSEA. The CDR3 spans 16 residues. V shed 5 bases, J shed 2 bases, and the junction held 10 bases outside the gene matches. This CDR3 is CSVQGDSGRSTDTQYF. The CDR3, as DNA: TGCAGCGTTCAAGGAGATAGCGGGAGGTCCACAGATACGCAGTATTTT.

The V call is TRBV3-1, the J call TRBJ2-2; D gene unclear. Germline V lookup: CDR1 LGHDT, CDR2 YNNKEL (reference sequence). V lost 2 bases, J lost 5 bases, and 12 bases lay in between. The length of the CDR3 is 15 residues. The CDR3 loop reads CASSQWAGWTGELFF. The CDR3 DNA follows: TGTGCCAGCAGCCAATGGGCAGGCTGGACCGGGGAGCTGTTTTTT.

The chain uses TRBV30 and TRBJ1-5, with a weak D call TRBD1 (5 bases). Trimming took 5 bases from V and 3 from J, leaving 20 bases between them. Germline V gene lookup returns CDR1 GTSNPN and CDR2 SVGIG (reference sequence). The CDR3 extends over 16 amino acids. CDR3 residues: CAWGDPWGGDNQPQHF. The CDR3 nucleotides read TGTGCCTGGGGAGACCCCTGGGGAGGGGACAATCAGCCCCAGCATTTT. The full variable domain, its missing parts supplied by reference TRBV30 and TRBJ1-5, is SQTIHQWPATLVQPVGSPLSLECTVEGTSNPNLYWYRQAAGRGLQLLFYSVGIGQISSEVPQNLSASRPQDRQFILSSKKLLLSDSGFYLCAWGDPWGGDNQPQHFGDGTRLSIL.

This chain joins TRBV4-3 and TRBJ2-1; 13 positions match TRBD2. The CDR3 covers 15 residues. The V gene's germline CDR1 is LGHNA and CDR2 YSLEER. Losses at the gene ends were 6 bases for V and 6 bases for J; bases not matched to a gene: 5. CDR3 in amino acids: CASSRTSGSVNEQFF. The CDR3 bases are TGCGCCAGCAGTCGGACTAGCGGGAGTGTCAATGAGCAGTTCTTC.

The CDR3 loop reads CASSLGFGYEQYF. CDR3 sequence (DNA): TGTGCCAGCAGCTTAGGTTTCGGGTACGAGCAGTACTTC. The rearrangement joins TRBV7-2 to TRBJ2-7; D unclear. Germline CDR1 is SGHTA and CDR2 is FQGNSA. This CDR3 has 13 amino acids. V lost 1 base and J lost 4, with 8 bases in between. Supplemented by reference TRBV7-2 and TRBJ2-7, the full variable domain reads GAGVSQSPSNKVTEKGKDVELRCDPISGHTALYWYRQSLGQGLEFLIYFQGNSAPDKSGLPSDRFSAERTGGSVSTLTIQRTQQEDSAVYLCASSLGFGYEQYFGPGTRLTVT.

The chain links TRBV11-1 to TRBJ2-1; tentative D call: TRBD2 (5 bases). Germline assignment: CDR1 SGHAT and CDR2 FQDESV (reference sequence). Trimming left V 6 bases short and J 6 bases short, with 18 bases between. CDR3 length: 15 residues. CDR3 residues: CASSFSEPTTNEQFF. CDR3 coding DNA: TGTGCCAGCAGTTTTAGCGAGCCCACCACCAATGAGCAGTTCTTC.

V usage is TRBV24-1 and J usage is TRBJ2-1; D is unclear. CDR3 length equals 13 residues. V was clipped by 3 bases and J by 4 bases, with 6 bases between them. CDR1 KGHDR and CDR2 SFDVKD come from the germline V gene. CDR3 residues: CATSDLWYNEQFF. In DNA, the CDR3 is TGTGCCACCAGTGATCTTTGGTACAATGAGCAGTTCTTC.

The J gene is TRBJ2-1, the V gene TRBV19; D uncertain. CDR1 and CDR2 from the germline V gene are LNHDA and SQIVND (reference sequence). This CDR3 is 12 amino acids long. V dropped 6 bases and J dropped 8 bases, with 11 bases sitting between them. The CDR3 loop is CASRVGRDEQFF. In DNA, the CDR3 is TGTGCCAGTAGGGTCGGACGGGATGAGCAGTTCTTC.

This chain links TRBV5-4 with TRBJ1-2; TRBD1 aligns across 8 bases. CDR3 size: 15 residues. Germline CDR1 is SGHNT and CDR2 is YYREEE (reference sequence). The V segment lost 3 bases and the J segment 5 bases; nucleotides outside the gene matches: 9. The CDR3 region has the DNA TGTGCCAGCAGCTCCGCAGGGGGCGCCTTATATGGCTACACCTTC. Amino acids: CASSSAGGALYGYTF.

This sequence joins TRBV20-1 and TRBJ2-3; the D gene is possibly TRBD1 (5 bases). Trimming took 0 bases from V and 6 from J, leaving 10 bases between them. Germline values: CDR1 DFQATT, CDR2 SNEGSKA (reference sequence). The CDR3 contains 13 residues. The CDR3 region has the DNA TGCAGTGCTAGAGATTGGGGCGGTGATACGCAGTATTTT. It specifies CSARDWGGDTQYF.

This clonotype has just one count. The chain has TRBV30 and TRBJ1-5; 11 nucleotides line up with TRBD1. Germline lookup yields CDR1 GTSNPN and CDR2 SVGIG (reference sequence). This CDR3 comprises 14 residues. The ends lost 5 bases at V and 5 bases at J; junction bases unmatched: 5. CDR3 loop: CAWVGQGAHQPQHF. The CDR3 DNA sequence: TGTGCCTGGGTTGGACAGGGGGCCCATCAGCCCCAGCATTTT. Full variable domain (missing parts from reference TRBV30 and TRBJ1-5): SQTIHQWPATLVQPVGSPLSLECTVEGTSNPNLYWYRQAAGRGLQLLFYSVGIGQISSEVPQNLSASRPQDRQFILSSKKLLLSDSGFYLCAWVGQGAHQPQHFGDGTRLSIL.

V is TRBV12-3 or TRBV12-4 and J is TRBJ1-1; D call uncertain. This CDR3 has 12 amino acids. V gave up 6 bases and J gave up 11 bases, with 16 bases separating them. CDR3 nucleotide sequence: TGTGCCAGCAGCCAAAGGGTGAAACATGCTTTCTTT. The encoded protein is CASSQRVKHAFF.

The V call is TRBV7-9, the J call TRBJ1-1; D is perhaps TRBD1 (6 bases). The germline gives CDR1 SEHNR, CDR2 FQNEAQ (reference sequence). The CDR3 loop spans 14 amino acids. Trimming pared 0 bases from V and 6 bases from J, leaving 11 bases between. DNA of the CDR3: TGTGCCAGCAGCTTAGCGCCGGACAGCGCTGAAGCTTTCTTT. This sequence encodes CASSLAPDSAEAFF.

With respect to this clonotype: The junction departs from the called germline gene at one end, perhaps through a read error. The rearrangement joins TRBV5-4 to TRBJ2-7; D assignment may be TRBD1 or TRBD2 (6 bases each). Germline assignment: CDR1 SGHNT and CDR2 YYREEE (reference sequence). This CDR3 has 13 amino acids. This chain's CDR3 is CASSLPGATITGF. Here the CDR3 DNA reads TGTGCCAGCAGCTTGCCGGGGGCGACGATTACGGGCTTC.

This clonotype has more than one count but fewer than ten. J is TRBJ2-7 and V is TRBV18; D is uncertain. Germline V lookup: CDR1 KGHSH, CDR2 LQKENI. The CDR3 extends over 16 amino acids. V was clipped by 0 bases and J by 1 base, with 13 bases between them. CDR3 region: CASSPPIHTISYEQYF. The CDR3 DNA is TGTGCCAGCTCACCACCGATACATACCATTTCCTACGAGCAGTACTTC.

The chain links TRBV7-2 to TRBJ1-2; TRBD1 matches 9 bases. CDR1 is SGHTA, CDR2 FQGNSA, per germline. CDR3 length: 15 residues. V lost 5 bases, J lost 4 bases, and 8 bases stayed unmatched. The CDR3 nucleotides are TGTGCCAGCAGCAGTTACAGGGGGCAGGCCTATGGCTACACCTTC. This gives the protein CASSSYRGQAYGYTF.